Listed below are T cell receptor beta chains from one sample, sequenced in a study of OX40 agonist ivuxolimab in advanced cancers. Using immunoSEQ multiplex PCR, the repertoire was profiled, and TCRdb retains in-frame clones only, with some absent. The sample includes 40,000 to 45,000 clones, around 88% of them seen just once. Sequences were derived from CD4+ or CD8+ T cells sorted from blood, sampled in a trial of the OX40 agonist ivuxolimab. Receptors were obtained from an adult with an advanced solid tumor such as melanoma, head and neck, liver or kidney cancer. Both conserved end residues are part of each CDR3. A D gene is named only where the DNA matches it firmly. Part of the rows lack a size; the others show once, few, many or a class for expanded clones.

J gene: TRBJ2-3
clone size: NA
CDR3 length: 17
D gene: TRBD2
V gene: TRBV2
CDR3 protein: CASSPQLAGESTDTQYF
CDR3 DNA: TGTGCCAGCAGCCCCCAACTAGCGGGAGAGAGCACAGATACGCAGTATTTT

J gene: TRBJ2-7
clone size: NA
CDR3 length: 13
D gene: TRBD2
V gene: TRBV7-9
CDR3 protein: CASTWEREWKQYF
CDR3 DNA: TGTGCCAGCACCTGGGAGCGGGAGTGGAAGCAGTACTTC

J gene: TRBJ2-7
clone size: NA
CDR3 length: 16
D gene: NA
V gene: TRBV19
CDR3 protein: CASSIGSGTPFYEQYF
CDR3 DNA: TGTGCCAGTAGTATAGGATCCGGGACGCCATTCTACGAGCAGTACTTC

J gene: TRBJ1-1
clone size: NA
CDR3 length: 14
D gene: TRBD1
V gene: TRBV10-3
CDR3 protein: CAISQTTGIPEAFF
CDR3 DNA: TGTGCCATCAGCCAAACGACAGGGATCCCTGAAGCTTTCTTT

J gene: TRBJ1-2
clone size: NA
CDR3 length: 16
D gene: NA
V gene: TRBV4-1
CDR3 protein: CASSQDSDRRAYGYTF
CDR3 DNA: TGCGCCAGCAGCCAAGATTCAGACAGAAGGGCCTATGGCTACACCTTC

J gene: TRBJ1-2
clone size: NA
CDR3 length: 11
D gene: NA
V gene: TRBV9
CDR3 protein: CASRGRDGYTF
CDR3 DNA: TGTGCCAGCCGGGGGCGAGATGGCTACACCTTC

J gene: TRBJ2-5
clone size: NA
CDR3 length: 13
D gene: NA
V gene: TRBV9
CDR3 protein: CASSEGSVETQYF
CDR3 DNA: TGTGCCAGCAGCGAGGGATCTGTCGAGACCCAGTACTTC

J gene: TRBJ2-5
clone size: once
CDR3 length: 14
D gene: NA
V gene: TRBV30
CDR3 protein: CAWRRRLGQETQYF
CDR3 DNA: TGTGCCTGGAGAAGGAGACTCGGGCAAGAGACCCAGTACTTC

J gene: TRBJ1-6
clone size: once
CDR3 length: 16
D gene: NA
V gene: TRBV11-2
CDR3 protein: CASRRDPSSYNSPLHF
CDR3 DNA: TGTGCCAGCAGGAGGGACCCGAGCTCCTATAATTCACCCCTCCACTTT

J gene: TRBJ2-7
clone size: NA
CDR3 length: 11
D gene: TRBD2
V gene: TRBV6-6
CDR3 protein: CASRAAGEEYF
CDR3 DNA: TGTGCCAGCAGGGCCGCGGGGGAGGAGTACTTC

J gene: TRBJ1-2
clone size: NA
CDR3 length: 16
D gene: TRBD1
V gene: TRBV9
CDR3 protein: CASSALGTGAVYGYTF
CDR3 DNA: TGTGCCAGCAGCGCCTTGGGGACAGGGGCCGTCTATGGCTACACCTTC

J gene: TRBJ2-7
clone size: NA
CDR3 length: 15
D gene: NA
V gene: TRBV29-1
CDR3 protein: CSVVIPGDLTYEQYF
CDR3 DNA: TGCAGCGTTGTCATCCCCGGGGACCTTACCTACGAGCAGTACTTC

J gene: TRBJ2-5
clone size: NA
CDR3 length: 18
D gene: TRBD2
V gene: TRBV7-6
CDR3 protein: CASSLAYLWTSGDGTQYF
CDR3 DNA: TGTGCCAGCAGCTTAGCGTACCTATGGACTAGCGGTGACGGGACCCAGTACTTC

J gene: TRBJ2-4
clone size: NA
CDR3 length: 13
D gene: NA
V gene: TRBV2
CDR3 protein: CASRPKTKNIQYF
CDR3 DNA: TGCGCCAGCAGACCTAAAACCAAAAACATTCAGTACTTC

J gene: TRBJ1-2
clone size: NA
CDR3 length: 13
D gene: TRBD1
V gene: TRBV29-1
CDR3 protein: CSVTQGEGYGYTF
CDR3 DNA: TGCAGCGTAACACAGGGGGAGGGGTATGGCTACACCTTC

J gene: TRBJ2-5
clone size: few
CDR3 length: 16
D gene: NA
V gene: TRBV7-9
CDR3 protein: CASSTRRGPIEETQYF
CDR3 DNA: TGTGCCAGCAGCACCCGTAGAGGGCCGATTGAAGAGACCCAGTACTTC

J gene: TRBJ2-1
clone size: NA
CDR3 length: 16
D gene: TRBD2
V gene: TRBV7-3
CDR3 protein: CASSAQAGGLYNEQFF
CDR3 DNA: TGTGCCAGCAGCGCCCAAGCGGGGGGGCTCTACAATGAGCAGTTCTTC

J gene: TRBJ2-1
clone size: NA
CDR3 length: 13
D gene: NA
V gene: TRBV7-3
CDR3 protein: CASSLDSYNEQFF
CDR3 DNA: TGTGCCAGCAGCTTAGACAGCTACAATGAGCAGTTCTTC

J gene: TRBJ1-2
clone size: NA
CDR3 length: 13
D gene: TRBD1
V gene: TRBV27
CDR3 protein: CASIPGTGPGYTF
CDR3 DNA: TGTGCCAGCATCCCCGGGACAGGGCCCGGCTACACCTTC

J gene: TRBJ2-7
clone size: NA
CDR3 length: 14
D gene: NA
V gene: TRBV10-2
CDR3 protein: CASSAALSLYEQYF
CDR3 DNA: TGCGCCAGCAGTGCGGCCTTATCTCTCTACGAGCAGTACTTC

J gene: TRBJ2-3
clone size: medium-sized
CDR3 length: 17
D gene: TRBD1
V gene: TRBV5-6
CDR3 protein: CASSLSRDRAWTDTQYF
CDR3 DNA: TGTGCCAGCAGCTTATCCCGGGACAGGGCTTGGACAGATACGCAGTATTTT